This T cell receptor (beta chain) was captured in a study of blood T cells in healthy people across ages (dated by TCRdb to about 2015). Describing the broader study: Template switching captured roughly one uniquely barcoded TCR beta cDNA molecule per two T cells in model experiments. The study analyzed two additional independent replicas of 1 million unique cDNA reads from the same blood draw for two donors, one aged 18 to 30 and one aged 80 or older. Age-related changes in TCR beta repertoire diversity were measured in the study by deep sequencing normalized with unique cDNA molecular identifiers. To avoid experimental bias, donors of different ages were randomly spread across the sequencing lanes. Donors were grouped into four age groups: young (average roughly 15 years), middle-aged (around 39), aged (about 60) and long-lived (just over 80).

The donors were roughly 39 Caucasian individuals from Russia, aged about 6 to 95 years, who were systemically healthy. About 10 milliliters of peripheral blood were collected from each donor into EDTA-treated Vacutainer tubes. PBMCs were isolated by Ficoll-Paque density-gradient centrifugation, with at least 6.5 million obtained per sample. Trizol reagent was used to extract total RNA from the PBMCs, yielding at least 5.5 micrograms per sample. The percentages of naive CD45RAhigh/CD27high T cells were determined by flow cytometry on a PBMC aliquot from every donor. Worth noting for this clonotype: Its recognized antigen is unknown. One base away there is no much larger clone; base qualities are not given.

From its cysteine to its phenylalanine, the CDR3 spans 12 amino acids. The retained sequence is limited to the CDR3, 36 bases, with the frame set at the first base. Cut back by 2 bases and 16 bases, the V and J ends lie 14 bases apart. The full study reports these points: Observed TCR beta diversity per million T cells fell roughly linearly with age, and a significant reduction was already apparent by age around 40. Observed TCR beta diversity correlated strongly with the percentage of naive T cells measured by flow cytometry. Estimates of total diversity based on one million sequenced T cells were considered lower bounds and underestimates. Donor CMV infection status was unknown, potentially confounding age-related changes in expanded clonotypes. Bulk unsorted PBMC profiling prevented conclusive comparison of naive and antigen-experienced compartments. Compared with the aged group, the long-lived group had more naive CD4+ T cells, fewer expanded clones and increased TCR diversity, suggesting age selection.

The receptor library was made with 5' RACE. The reads were generated on an Illumina HiSeq 2500. The second PCR ran for about 6 to 11 cycles and used a J-beta primer mix along with a sample-barcoded 5' primer. Each TCR beta cDNA molecule received a unique molecular identifier from a template-switch 5' adaptor carrying 12 random nucleotides. Each sample yielded at least 2.5 million CDR3-containing paired-end reads. All of the RNA was converted into first-strand cDNA using the Mint cDNA synthesis kit, with a TRBC-specific oligonucleotide serving as the primer. Following uracil-DNA glycosylase treatment, a first 18-cycle PCR with universal primers M1SS and BC2_uni_R was performed on all cDNA. Regarding the original processing steps: For normalization, 1 million high-quality reads were randomly selected from each sample, with every read carrying a distinct molecular identifier. Reads with shared molecular identifiers were discarded instead of being binned into consensus sequences. MiTCR, run with a Q25 quality threshold and the strictest error-elimination algorithm, handled CDR3 identification, clonotype clustering and error correction. A nonparametric unseen species model with Euler transformation was used to estimate lower-bound total TCR beta diversity. TCRdb reanalyzed the raw reads on its own, using fastp at Q25 for trimming and MiXCR for clone calling, and kept in-frame beta chains. Identical CDR3 proteins give one entry, which carries the most common genes and DNA. The V and J calls reflect TCRdb's pipeline rather than the authors' work. The sample table lists 650,000 to 1,000,000 distinct CDR3 sequences, about 47% of them with a count of one. Roughly 18% of the sample comes from the top ten.

The sequence links TRBV12-3 or TRBV12-4 to TRBJ1-4; TRBD1 is a possible D gene, resting on 5 matching bases. This TCR was recovered from an elderly man in good health. Source material: blood. The CDR3: CASSLWNRGQFF. Here is the DNA: TGTGCCAGCAGTTTATGGAACCGAGGACAGTTTTTT.